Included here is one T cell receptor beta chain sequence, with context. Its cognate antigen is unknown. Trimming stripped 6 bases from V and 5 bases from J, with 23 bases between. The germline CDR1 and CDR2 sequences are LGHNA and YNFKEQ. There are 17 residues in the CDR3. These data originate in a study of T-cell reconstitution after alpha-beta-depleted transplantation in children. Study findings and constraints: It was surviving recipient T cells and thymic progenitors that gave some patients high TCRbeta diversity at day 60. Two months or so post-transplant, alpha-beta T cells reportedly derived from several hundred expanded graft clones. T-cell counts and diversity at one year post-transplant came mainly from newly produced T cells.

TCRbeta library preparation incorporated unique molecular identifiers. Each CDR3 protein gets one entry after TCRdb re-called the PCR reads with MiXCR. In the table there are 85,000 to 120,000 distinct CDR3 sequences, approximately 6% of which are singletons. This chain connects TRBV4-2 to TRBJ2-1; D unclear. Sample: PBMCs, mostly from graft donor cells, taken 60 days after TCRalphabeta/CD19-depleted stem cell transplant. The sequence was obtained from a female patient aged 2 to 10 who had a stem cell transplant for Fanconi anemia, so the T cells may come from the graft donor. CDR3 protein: CASSPSGTRTVHNEQFF. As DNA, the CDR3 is TGTGCCAGCAGTCCAAGTGGTACGCGGACGGTCCACAATGAGCAGTTCTTC.